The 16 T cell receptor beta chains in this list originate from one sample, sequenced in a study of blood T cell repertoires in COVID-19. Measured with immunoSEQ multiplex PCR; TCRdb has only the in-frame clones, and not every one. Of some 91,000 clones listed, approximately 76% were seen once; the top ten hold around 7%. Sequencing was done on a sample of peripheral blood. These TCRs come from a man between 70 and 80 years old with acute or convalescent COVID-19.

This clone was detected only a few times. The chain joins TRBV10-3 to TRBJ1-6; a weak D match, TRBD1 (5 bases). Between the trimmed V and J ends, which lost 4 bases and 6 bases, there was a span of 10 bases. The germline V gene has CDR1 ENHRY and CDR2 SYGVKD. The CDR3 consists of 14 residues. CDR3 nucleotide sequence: TGTGCCATCAGTGCCGACAGAACTAATTCACCCCTCCACTTT. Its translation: CAISADRTNSPLHF.

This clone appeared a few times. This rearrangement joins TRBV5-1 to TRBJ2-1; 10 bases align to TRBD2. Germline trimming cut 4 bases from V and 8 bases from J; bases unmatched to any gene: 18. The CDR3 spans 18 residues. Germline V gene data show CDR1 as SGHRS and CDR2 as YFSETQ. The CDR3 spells CASSRGYLAGVALDEQFF. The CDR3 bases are TGCGCCAGCAGCAGGGGATACCTAGCGGGAGTAGCCCTCGATGAGCAGTTCTTC.

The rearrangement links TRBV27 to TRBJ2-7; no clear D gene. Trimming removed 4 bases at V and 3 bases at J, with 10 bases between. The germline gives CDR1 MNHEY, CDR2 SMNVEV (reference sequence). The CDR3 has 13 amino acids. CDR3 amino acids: CASSSTASYEQYF. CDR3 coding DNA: TGTGCCAGCAGTTCCACAGCCAGCTACGAGCAGTACTTC.

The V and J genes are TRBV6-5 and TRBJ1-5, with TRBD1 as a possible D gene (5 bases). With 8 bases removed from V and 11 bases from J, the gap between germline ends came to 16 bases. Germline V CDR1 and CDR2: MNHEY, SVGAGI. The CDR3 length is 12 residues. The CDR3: CASANLQGTQHF. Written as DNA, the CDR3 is TGTGCCAGCGCTAACCTTCAGGGCACCCAGCATTTT.

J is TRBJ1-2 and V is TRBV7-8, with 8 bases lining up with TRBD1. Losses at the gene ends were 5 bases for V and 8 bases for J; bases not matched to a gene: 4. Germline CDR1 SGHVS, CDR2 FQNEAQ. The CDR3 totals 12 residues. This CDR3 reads CASSRDRRGYTF. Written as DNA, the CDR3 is TGTGCCAGCAGCCGGGACAGGCGGGGCTACACCTTC.

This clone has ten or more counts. The CDR3 DNA reads TGTGCCAGCAGTTCCCCCTCGACAGCGAACACTGAAGCTTTCTTT. This encodes CASSSPSTANTEAFF. V and J are TRBV28 and TRBJ1-1, with D possibly TRBD1 on 5 matching bases. V shed 4 bases and J shed 1 base, with 13 bases lying between them. The germline V gene has CDR1 MDHEN and CDR2 SYDVKM. The CDR3 runs to 15 residues. Full variable domain (outside the CDR3, taken from reference TRBV28 and TRBJ1-1): DVKVTQSSRYLVKRTGEKVFLECVQDMDHENMFWYRQDPGLGLRLIYFSYDVKMKEKGDIPEGYSVSREKKERFSLILESASTNQTSMYLCASSSPSTANTEAFFGQGTRLTVV.

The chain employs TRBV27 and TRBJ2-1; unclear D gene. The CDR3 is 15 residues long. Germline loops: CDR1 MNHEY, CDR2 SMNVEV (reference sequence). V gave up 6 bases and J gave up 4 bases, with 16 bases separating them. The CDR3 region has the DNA TGTGCCAGCAGGCCTTTCGCTACTGTTTACAATGAGCAGTTCTTC. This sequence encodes CASRPFATVYNEQFF.

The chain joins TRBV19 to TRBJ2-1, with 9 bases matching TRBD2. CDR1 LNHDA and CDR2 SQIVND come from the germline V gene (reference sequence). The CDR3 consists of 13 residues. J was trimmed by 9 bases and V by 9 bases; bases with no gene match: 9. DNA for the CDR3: TGTGCCAGCGGGGCTAGCGGGATAGGTGAGCAGTTCTTC. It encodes CASGASGIGEQFF.

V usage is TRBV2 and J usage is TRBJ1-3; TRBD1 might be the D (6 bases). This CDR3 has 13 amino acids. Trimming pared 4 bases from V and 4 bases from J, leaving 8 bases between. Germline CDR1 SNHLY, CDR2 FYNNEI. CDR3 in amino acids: CASSGGPGNTIYF. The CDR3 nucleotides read TGTGCCAGCAGTGGGGGGCCCGGAAACACCATATATTTT.

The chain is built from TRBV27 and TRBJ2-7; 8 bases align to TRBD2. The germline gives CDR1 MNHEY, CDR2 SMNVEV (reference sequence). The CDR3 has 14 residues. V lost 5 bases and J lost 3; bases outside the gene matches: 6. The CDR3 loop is CASSTQRENYEQYF. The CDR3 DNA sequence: TGTGCCAGCAGTACCCAGCGGGAGAACTACGAGCAGTACTTC.

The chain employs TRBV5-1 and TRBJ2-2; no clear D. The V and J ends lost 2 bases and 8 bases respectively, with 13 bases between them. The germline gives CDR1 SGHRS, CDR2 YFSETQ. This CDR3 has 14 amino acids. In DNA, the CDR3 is TGCGCCAGCAGCTTCGGCTTCAACAGAGGGGAGCTGTTTTTT. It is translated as CASSFGFNRGELFF.

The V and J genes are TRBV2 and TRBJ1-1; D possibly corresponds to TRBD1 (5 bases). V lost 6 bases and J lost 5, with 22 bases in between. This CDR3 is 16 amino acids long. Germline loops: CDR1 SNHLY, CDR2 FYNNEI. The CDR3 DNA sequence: TGTGCCAGCAGGCTCCGGGTATTGGGGCCCGGGACTGAAGCTTTCTTT. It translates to CASRLRVLGPGTEAFF.

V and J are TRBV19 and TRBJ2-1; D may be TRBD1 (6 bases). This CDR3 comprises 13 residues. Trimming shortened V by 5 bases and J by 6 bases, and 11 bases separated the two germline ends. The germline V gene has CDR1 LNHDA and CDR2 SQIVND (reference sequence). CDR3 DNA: TGTGCCAGTAGTGGGCTACAGGGCAATGAGCAGTTCTTC. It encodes CASSGLQGNEQFF.

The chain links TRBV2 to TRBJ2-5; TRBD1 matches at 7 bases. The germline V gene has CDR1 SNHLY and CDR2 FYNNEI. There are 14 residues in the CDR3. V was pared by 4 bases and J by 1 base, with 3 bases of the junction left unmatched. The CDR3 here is CASSVDRTQETQYF. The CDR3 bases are TGTGCCAGCAGTGTGGACAGGACCCAAGAGACCCAGTACTTC.

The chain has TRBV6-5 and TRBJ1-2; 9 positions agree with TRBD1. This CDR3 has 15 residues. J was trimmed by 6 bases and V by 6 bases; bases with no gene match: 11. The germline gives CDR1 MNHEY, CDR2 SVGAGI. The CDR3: CASRPGTGTLNGYTF. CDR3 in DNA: TGTGCCAGCAGACCGGGGACAGGGACATTGAATGGCTACACCTTC.

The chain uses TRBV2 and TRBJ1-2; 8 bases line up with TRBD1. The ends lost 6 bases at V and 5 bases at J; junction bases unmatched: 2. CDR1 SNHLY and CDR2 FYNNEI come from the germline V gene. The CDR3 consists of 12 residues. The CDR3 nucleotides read TGTGCCAGCAGACAGGGGGATTATGGCTACACCTTC. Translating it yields CASRQGDYGYTF.